This is a list of T cell receptor beta chains from one sample in a study of beta chain features in type 1 diabetes. Here immunoSEQ multiplex PCR was the method, and the copy in TCRdb shows in-frame clones only, minus some. The profile shows fewer than 300,000 clones, just over 20% of them singletons. Sequenced: naive CD4+ T cells from blood. Receptors originate from a woman in her forties with type 1 diabetes. CDR3s include the opening cysteine and the closing phenylalanine or tryptophan. A D gene is named only where the DNA matches it firmly. Rows give clone size only sometimes, using once, few, many, or a class for an expanded clone.

v_call	j_call	clone_size	d_call	cdr3_aa	cdr3_nt
TRBV15	TRBJ1-5	few	.	CATSSGWGQGQPQHF	TGTGCCACCAGCAGTGGTTGGGGGCAGGGTCAGCCCCAGCATTTT
TRBV6-1	TRBJ1-2	.	.	CASSDLANYGYTF	TGTGCCAGCAGTGACTTAGCTAACTATGGCTACACCTTC
TRBV6-5	TRBJ2-7	.	.	CASSYGALVEQYF	TGTGCCAGCAGTTACGGGGCGTTGGTCGAGCAGTACTTC
TRBV4-2	TRBJ2-7	.	.	CASSQDRVEQYF	TGTGCCAGCAGCCAAGATAGAGTCGAGCAGTACTTC
TRBV4-2	TRBJ1-1	.	.	CASSQGPTNTEAFF	TGTGCCAGCAGCCAAGGTCCTACGAACACTGAAGCTTTCTTT
TRBV19	TRBJ2-3	.	.	CASSIAERDTDTQYF	TGTGCCAGTAGTATAGCGGAGAGGGACACAGATACGCAGTATTTT
TRBV18	TRBJ1-4	few	.	CASSPPSLRSSEKLFF	TGTGCCAGCTCACCACCGTCTTTAAGGAGTAGCGAAAAACTGTTTTTT
TRBV12-5	TRBJ2-5	few	.	CASGSPTGETQYF	TGTGCTAGTGGTTCCCCAACAGGAGAGACCCAGTACTTC
TRBV28	TRBJ2-6	few	TRBD1	CASSPIRGRISGANVLTF	TGTGCCAGCAGCCCTATCAGGGGGCGTATCTCTGGGGCCAACGTCCTGACTTTC
TRBV7-3	TRBJ1-4	.	TRBD1	CASSLGQGEKLFF	TGTGCCAGCAGCCTTGGACAGGGGGAAAAACTGTTTTTT
TRBV18	TRBJ1-5	.	.	CASSISLNQPQHF	TGTGCCAGCTCCATTAGCCTTAATCAGCCCCAGCATTTT
TRBV29-1	TRBJ1-1	.	TRBD1	CSVPGQGVTEAFF	TGCAGCGTTCCGGGACAGGGGGTTACTGAAGCTTTCTTT
TRBV11-3	TRBJ2-1	.	.	CASSFGGSYNEQFF	TGTGCCAGCAGCTTCGGGGGCTCCTACAATGAGCAGTTCTTC
TRBV30	TRBJ2-2	few	.	CAWRGGTGELFF	TGTGCCTGGAGGGGAGGCACCGGGGAGCTGTTTTTT
TRBV4-1	TRBJ1-2	few	.	CASSPYGHNPNYGYTF	TGCGCCAGCAGCCCATATGGACACAACCCTAACTATGGCTACACCTTC
TRBV15	TRBJ1-6	.	.	CATSRDPGSSPLHF	TGTGCCACCAGCAGAGACCCGGGGAGTTCACCCCTCCACTTT
TRBV30	TRBJ1-5	.	TRBD1	CAWSRDRGTQPQHF	TGTGCCTGGAGTCGGGACAGGGGTACTCAGCCCCAGCATTTT
TRBV28	TRBJ2-7	.	.	CASSPQSASYEQYF	TGTGCCAGCAGTCCTCAGAGCGCCTCCTACGAGCAGTACTTC
TRBV28	TRBJ2-1	few	TRBD2	CASRDYTNEQFF	TGTGCCAGCCGGGACTACACTAATGAGCAGTTCTTC
TRBV2	TRBJ1-2	few	.	CASSDRVGGYTF	TGTGCCAGCAGTGACAGGGTTGGCGGCTACACCTTC
TRBV6-6	TRBJ2-7	few	TRBD2	CASSFSGGPYEQYF	TGTGCCAGCAGTTTTAGCGGGGGGCCCTACGAGCAGTACTTC
TRBV9	TRBJ2-1	.	TRBD2	CASSPGTSGSNEQFF	TGTGCCAGCAGCCCCGGGACTAGCGGGAGTAATGAGCAGTTCTTC
TRBV5-1	TRBJ2-1	once	TRBD2	CASSARTSGGNEQFF	TGCGCCAGCAGCGCGCGGACTAGCGGGGGGAATGAGCAGTTCTTC
TRBV9	TRBJ2-2	few	.	CASSVVGSLGGELFF	TGTGCCAGCAGCGTAGTTGGGTCCCTAGGCGGGGAGCTGTTTTTT
TRBV4-1	TRBJ2-7	.	.	CASSQLGAQYEQYF	TGCGCCAGCAGCCAACTGGGGGCACAGTACGAGCAGTACTTC
TRBV4-2	TRBJ2-3	.	.	CASSQDWGRRTDTQYF	TGTGCCAGCAGCCAAGATTGGGGGAGGCGCACAGATACGCAGTATTTT
TRBV7-9	TRBJ2-7	few	TRBD1	CASSSTGTGVHEQYF	TGTGCCAGCAGTTCAACCGGGACAGGGGTACACGAGCAGTACTTC
TRBV27	TRBJ2-3	.	TRBD2	CASSHPAGEDTQYF	TGTGCCAGCAGCCACCCCGCGGGGGAAGATACGCAGTATTTT
TRBV2	TRBJ1-5	.	.	CASGLDSNQPQHF	TGTGCCAGCGGACTGGATAGCAATCAGCCCCAGCATTTT
TRBV6-5	TRBJ2-7	few	TRBD1	CASSTTGGVSYEQYF	TGTGCCAGCAGTACTACAGGGGGAGTCTCCTACGAGCAGTACTTC
TRBV2	TRBJ2-1	few	TRBD2	CASKRTRDNEQFF	TGTGCCAGCAAGAGGACTAGGGACAATGAGCAGTTCTTC
TRBV7-8	TRBJ2-5	few	.	CASSRDSQETQYF	TGTGCCAGCAGCCGTGACAGCCAAGAGACCCAGTACTTC
TRBV5-1	TRBJ2-4	few	TRBD1	CASSFGQGLGNIQYF	TGCGCCAGCAGCTTCGGACAGGGTTTGGGAAACATTCAGTACTTC
TRBV11-2	TRBJ2-1	.	.	CASSPHRQGGDNEQFF	TGTGCCAGCAGCCCTCACAGACAGGGAGGCGACAATGAGCAGTTCTTC
TRBV6-6	TRBJ1-2	few	TRBD1	CASSPTGNYGYTF	TGTGCCAGCAGTCCGACAGGGAACTATGGCTACACCTTC
TRBV18	TRBJ1-1	.	TRBD1	CASSLGQGRLNTEAFF	TGTGCCAGCTCACTCGGACAGGGGCGACTGAACACTGAAGCTTTCTTT
TRBV29-1	TRBJ2-1	few	.	CSVASGTQNNEQFF	TGCAGCGTCGCCTCCGGGACACAAAACAATGAGCAGTTCTTC
TRBV19	TRBJ1-5	.	.	CASSIDPGISNQPQHF	TGTGCCAGTAGTATAGATCCAGGGATTAGCAATCAGCCCCAGCATTTT
TRBV6-5	TRBJ2-1	.	.	CASSYEGGISYNEQFF	TGTGCCAGCAGTTACGAGGGTGGGATTTCCTACAATGAGCAGTTCTTC
TRBV28	TRBJ2-7	few	TRBD1	CATYRDRGLEQYF	TGTGCCACCTACCGGGACAGGGGGCTCGAGCAGTACTTC
TRBV9	TRBJ2-3	few	.	CASSVLTGTDTQYF	TGTGCCAGCAGCGTCCTTACAGGGACAGATACGCAGTATTTT
TRBV29-1	TRBJ1-1	.	TRBD1	CSVEGGQTNTEAFF	TGCAGCGTTGAGGGGGGACAGACTAACACTGAAGCTTTCTTT
TRBV29-1	TRBJ2-7	.	TRBD1	CSVELGTVSFEQYF	TGCAGCGTCGAGCTCGGGACAGTCTCCTTCGAGCAGTACTTC
TRBV7-2	TRBJ2-1	few	TRBD2	CASSWTPGLAGGNEQFF	TGTGCCAGCAGCTGGACCCCGGGACTAGCGGGAGGTAATGAGCAGTTCTTC
TRBV27	TRBJ2-3	.	TRBD1	CASKGATDTQYF	TGTGCCAGCAAGGGGGCCACAGATACGCAGTATTTT
TRBV4-3	TRBJ1-1	.	.	CASSQDMGRGAFF	TGCGCCAGCAGCCAAGATATGGGAAGGGGAGCTTTCTTT
TRBV4-2	TRBJ1-2	few	.	CASSQGGAYGYTF	TGTGCCAGCAGCCAGGGAGGGGCCTATGGCTACACCTTC
TRBV9	TRBJ2-1	.	TRBD2	CASSALPGTSGSSDEQFF	TGTGCCAGCAGCGCCCTGCCGGGGACTAGCGGGAGTAGCGATGAGCAGTTCTTC
TRBV4-3	TRBJ2-5	.	TRBD2	CASSQIAGGVETQYF	TGCGCCAGCAGCCAAATAGCGGGAGGAGTGGAGACCCAGTACTTC
TRBV19	TRBJ2-5	.	TRBD1	CASSRTGVREETQYF	TGTGCCAGTAGTAGGACAGGAGTGAGAGAAGAGACCCAGTACTTC
TRBV7-3	TRBJ1-1	few	.	CASSLNGGREAFF	TGTGCCAGCAGCTTAAACGGGGGTAGGGAAGCTTTCTTT